This section outlines one T cell receptor (beta chain) sequence together with its context. Its antigen is not known. A template switching step contributed a universal primer site, while unique molecular identifiers were present in the cDNA. TCRdb reprocessed the 5' RACE reads with MiXCR, giving one entry per CDR3 protein. Of roughly 350,000 distinct CDR3 sequences in the sample, approximately 10% were seen once. The ends lost 6 bases at V and 7 bases at J; junction bases unmatched: 5. CDR1 is SQVTM and CDR2 is ANQGSEA in the germline V gene. CDR3 length: 12 amino acids. These data originate in a study of identical twins. Study conclusions and caveats: Cross-sectional statistics underpinned the conclusions; the same donors were not followed. Beta out-of-frame sequences displayed a weaker excess of sharing between twins. While abundant cord blood beta clonotypes carried fewer insertions, memory repertoires showed no such pattern.

Sequencing was performed on naive T cells sorted from blood. This sequence originates from a woman between 45 and 65 years old in good health. The V gene is TRBV29-1, the J gene TRBJ2-1, with 8 bases that match TRBD1. In DNA form, the CDR3 reads TGCAGCGTGGAACACAGGGGGAATGAGCAGTTCTTC. Its protein is CSVEHRGNEQFF.